The source of this TCR beta chain is a study of T-cell memory formation after mild COVID-19 listed by TCRdb under 2021. About the study as a whole: TCR sequence clusters from the two donors were found to be largely donor specific. In a couple of donors, T-cell clones that expanded and contracted after mild COVID-19 were tracked by sequencing TCRalpha and TCRbeta repertoires over time. The cohort comprised two young, previously healthy adult volunteers, one female and one male.

The instrument given in TCRdb is Illumina NovaSeq 6000. TCRalpha and TCRbeta cDNA libraries were built by 5'RACE with constant-segment primers, adding sample barcodes and unique molecular identifiers. Trizol reagent was used to extract RNA from every sample. Libraries were amplified in two PCR steps, with a second sample barcode and Illumina TruSeq adapters added in the second step. Libraries were sequenced on an Illumina NovaSeq with 2 x 150 bp paired-end reads. Regarding the original processing steps: Reads were demultiplexed and collapsed into UMI-guided consensus sequences with migec v1.2.7. With mixcr v2.1.11, UMI consensuses were aligned to TRA and TRB V and J templates and assembled into clonotypes. Clonotypes were classified as expanded or contracted when called significant by both edgeR and NoisET, with noise models trained on biological replicates. For edgeR calls, the thresholds were a false discovery rate-adjusted p below 0.01 and a log2 fold-change of 1. PCA with hierarchical clustering of max-normalized trajectories of the 1000 most abundant clonotypes was used as exploratory dynamics analysis. Separately sequenced CD4+ and CD8+ repertoires were used to assign a CD4 or CD8 phenotype to each responding clone. TCRdb's own reprocessing of the public reads used fastp at Q25 and MiXCR and kept productive beta chains. Each CDR3 protein gets just one entry, which takes the most common genes and DNA from the rows behind it. Clone size and V and J calls follow TCRdb, not the original study. This sample comprises around 250,000 distinct CDR3 sequences, roughly 9.4% of them detected only once. Of the sample, 22% falls within the top ten clones.

Taken from the germline V gene, the CDR1 and CDR2 loops are SGHDT and YYEEEE. The cysteine opens and the phenylalanine closes a CDR3 of 13 amino acids. Kept here is only the CDR3 DNA, which spans 39 bases and is read in frame from base 1. V is trimmed back by 4 bases and J by 6 bases, and the junction contains 3 bases that no gene match accounts for. Ficoll-Paque density gradient centrifugation was the method used to isolate PBMCs. The full study reports these points: Whether the second-wave clones peaking on day 37 were SARS-CoV-2 specific was not confirmed. Clones contracting from day 15 to 85 had balanced CD4/CD8 phenotypes, while a second wave expanding from day 15 to 37 was biased towards CD4+. The study covered only a couple of mild cases, and larger cohorts including severe cases with pre-infection samples were considered necessary. Contracting CD4+ clones turned up mainly in the CM and EM memory subsets, whereas EMRA was where CD8+ clones were enriched. Some responding clones were detected in pre-infection memory, which suggested that pre-existing cross-reactive memory T cells had joined the SARS-CoV-2 response.

This clonotype was picked up many times. Its antigen remains unidentified. No much larger clone exists at a distance of one base, and base qualities are not known. The sample comprised PBMCs or a T cell subset sorted from them (not recorded which). This clonotype was obtained from a man aged 18 to 35 who had mild COVID-19 (a few samples of this study predate the infection). The sample titles of this study are shuffled in the database, so cell type and time point are left out; the donor was told from shared clones. The rearranged segments are TRBV5-6 and TRBJ2-1; 8 nucleotides in the junction match TRBD1. The DNA sequence follows: TGTGCCAGCAGCCTGGACAGGGTCAATGAGCAGTTCTTC. This gives the protein CASSLDRVNEQFF.